A selection of T cell receptor beta chains follows, all from one sample in a study of T cell responses to AZD1222 COVID-19 vaccine. Data came from immunoSEQ multiplex PCR; TCRdb stores just in-frame clones and leaves some out. The table has about 130,000 clones, 75% to 90% seen once. The sequences come from peripheral blood, collected on day 0 of AZD1222 vaccination. The receptors derive from an adult in good health. CDR3s include the opening cysteine and the closing phenylalanine or tryptophan. D genes are given only for firm matches.

d_gene	j_gene	v_gene	CDR3aa
.	TRBJ1-2	TRBV4-2	CASSQGTSQAANYGYTF
TRBD1	TRBJ1-6	TRBV10-3	CAISDPGQGSSYNSPLHF
.	TRBJ2-7	TRBV9	CASSASGFTYEQYF
TRBD1	TRBJ2-7	TRBV5-1	CASSASGTGRYEQYF
.	TRBJ2-1	TRBV4-1	CASSRQIRGLSPYNEQFF
.	TRBJ1-6	TRBV7-2	CASSLAFTSPLHF
.	TRBJ1-1	TRBV7-9	CASSPNLTGRAPGAFF
TRBD1	TRBJ2-6	TRBV6-5	CASSQQGSGANVLTF
TRBD2	TRBJ2-7	TRBV11-2	CASHSGGGDEQYF
.	TRBJ2-7	TRBV5-4	CASSPGRVGRGYEQYF
.	TRBJ1-2	TRBV6-5	CASTSTGLANYGYTF
TRBD2	TRBJ2-5	TRBV4-1	CASSQDRSGGQETQYF
TRBD1	TRBJ2-2	TRBV18	CASSVKMTGKSTGELFF
TRBD2	TRBJ2-5	TRBV3-1/TRBV3-2	CASSHLEGRGGETQYF
.	TRBJ1-6	TRBV11-3	CASSSYNSPLHF
TRBD2	TRBJ2-1	TRBV6-6	CASSGLGYNEQFF
.	TRBJ2-3	TRBV28	CASRIAATDTQYF
.	TRBJ1-4	TRBV30	CAWSNGRINEKLFF
.	TRBJ1-5	TRBV6-5	CASSYGANQPQHF
.	TRBJ1-2	TRBV7-9	CASIRTGEGGYYGYTF
.	TRBJ1-2	TRBV7-2	CASSFGVTYGYTF
TRBD2	TRBJ2-3	TRBV7-3	CASSSGGGTRGPTDTQYF
TRBD1	TRBJ1-2	TRBV29-1	CSVETGGNYGYTF
TRBD2	TRBJ2-3	TRBV18	CASSPSPSGGAGDTQYF
.	TRBJ1-5	TRBV7-9	CASSPSTVRGNQPQHF
.	TRBJ1-4	TRBV5-4	CASSFGQSHEKLFF
TRBD2	TRBJ2-1	TRBV3-1/TRBV3-2	CASSRTRLEQFF
TRBD1	TRBJ2-7	TRBV30	CAWSEDRVREQYF
TRBD1	TRBJ2-6	TRBV14	CASSQWARGQGAGANVLTF
.	TRBJ1-4	TRBV27	CASSFQIGEKLFF